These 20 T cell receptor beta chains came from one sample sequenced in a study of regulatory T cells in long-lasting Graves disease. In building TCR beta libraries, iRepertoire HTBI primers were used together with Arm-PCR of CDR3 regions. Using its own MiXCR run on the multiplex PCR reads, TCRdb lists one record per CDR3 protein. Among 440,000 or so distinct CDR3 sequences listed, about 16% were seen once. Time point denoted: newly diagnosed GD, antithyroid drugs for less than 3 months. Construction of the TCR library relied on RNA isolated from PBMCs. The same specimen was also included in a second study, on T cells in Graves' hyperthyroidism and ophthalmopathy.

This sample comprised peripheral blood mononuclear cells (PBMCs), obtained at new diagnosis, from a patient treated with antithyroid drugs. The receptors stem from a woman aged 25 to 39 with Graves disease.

CDR3 region: CSATGELVGSYEQYF. CDR3 DNA sequence: TGCAGTGCTACGGGGGAACTAGTCGGGTCCTACGAGCAGTACTTC. The chain has TRBV20-1 and TRBJ2-7; TRBD2 is a possible D gene (6 bases). V lost 4 bases to trimming and J lost 1 base, with 17 bases between them. The CDR3 has 15 amino acids. The germline V gene encodes CDR1 DFQATT and CDR2 SNEGSKA (reference sequence).

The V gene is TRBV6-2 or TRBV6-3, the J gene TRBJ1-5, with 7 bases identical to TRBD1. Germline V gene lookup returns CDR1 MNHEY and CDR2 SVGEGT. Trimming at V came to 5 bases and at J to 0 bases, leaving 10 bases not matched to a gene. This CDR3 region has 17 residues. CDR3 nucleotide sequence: TGTGCCAGCAGTCAACAGGGGACAATTTATAGCAATCAGCCCCAGCATTTT. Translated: CASSQQGTIYSNQPQHF.

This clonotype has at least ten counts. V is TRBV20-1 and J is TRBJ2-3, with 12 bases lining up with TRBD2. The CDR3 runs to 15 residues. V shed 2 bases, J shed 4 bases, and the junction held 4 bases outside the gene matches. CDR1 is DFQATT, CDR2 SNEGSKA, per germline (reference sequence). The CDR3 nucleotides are TGCAGTGCTAGACAGACTAGCGGGAGAGCAGATACGCAGTATTTT. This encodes CSARQTSGRADTQYF.

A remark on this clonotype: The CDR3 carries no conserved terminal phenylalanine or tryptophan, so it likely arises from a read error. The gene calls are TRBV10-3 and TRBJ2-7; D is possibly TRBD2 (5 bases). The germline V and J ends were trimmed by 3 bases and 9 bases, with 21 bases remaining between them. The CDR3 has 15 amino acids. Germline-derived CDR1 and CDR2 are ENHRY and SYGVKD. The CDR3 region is CAISDTQRSYEVQYS. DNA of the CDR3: TGTGCCATCAGTGATACCCAGCGGAGCTACGAGGTGCAGTACTCC.

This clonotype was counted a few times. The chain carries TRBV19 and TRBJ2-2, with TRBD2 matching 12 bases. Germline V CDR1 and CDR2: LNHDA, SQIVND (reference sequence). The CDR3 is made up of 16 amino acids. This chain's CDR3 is CASSPLAGGPIGELFF. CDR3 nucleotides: TGTGCTTCCTCGCCCCTAGCGGGAGGGCCGATCGGGGAGCTGTTTTTT.

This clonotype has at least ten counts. The DNA for the CDR3 is TGTGCCAGCAGTTTATTAGGGGATCAGCCCCAGCATTTT. This sequence encodes CASSLLGDQPQHF. The V and J genes are TRBV28 and TRBJ1-5, with D possibly matching TRBD1 (5 bases). V lost 1 base and J 5 bases, leaving 6 bases between the germline ends. This CDR3 is built from 13 residues. Germline lookup yields CDR1 MDHEN and CDR2 SYDVKM.

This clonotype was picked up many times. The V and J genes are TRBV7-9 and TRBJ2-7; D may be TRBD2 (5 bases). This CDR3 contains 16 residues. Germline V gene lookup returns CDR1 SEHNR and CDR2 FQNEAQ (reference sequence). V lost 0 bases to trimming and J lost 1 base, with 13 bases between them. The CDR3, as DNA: TGTGCCAGCAGCTTAGCGCCCCAGGAGGCATCCTACGAGCAGTACTTC. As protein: CASSLAPQEASYEQYF.

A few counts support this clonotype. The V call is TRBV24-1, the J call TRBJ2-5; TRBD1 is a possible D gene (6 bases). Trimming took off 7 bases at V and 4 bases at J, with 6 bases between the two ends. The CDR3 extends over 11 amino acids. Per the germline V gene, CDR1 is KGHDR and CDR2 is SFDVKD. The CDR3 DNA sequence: TGTGCCACCAGACAGGGAGAGACCCAGTACTTC. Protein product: CATRQGETQYF.

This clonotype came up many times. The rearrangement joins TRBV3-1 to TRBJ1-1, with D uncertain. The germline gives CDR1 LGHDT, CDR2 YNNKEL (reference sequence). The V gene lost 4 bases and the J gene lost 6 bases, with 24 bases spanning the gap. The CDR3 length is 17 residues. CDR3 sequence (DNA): TGTGCCAGCAGCCCCCCAGTGTGGCCGAGTCCGGGCGCTGAAGCTTTCTTT. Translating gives CASSPPVWPSPGAEAFF.

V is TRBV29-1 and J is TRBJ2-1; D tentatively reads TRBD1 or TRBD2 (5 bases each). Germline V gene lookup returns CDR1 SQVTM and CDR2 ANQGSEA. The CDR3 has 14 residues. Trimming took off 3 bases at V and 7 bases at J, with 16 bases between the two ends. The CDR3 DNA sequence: TGCAGCGTTGAGAGAGGGGTGGGTATGAATGAGCAGTTCTTC. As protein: CSVERGVGMNEQFF.

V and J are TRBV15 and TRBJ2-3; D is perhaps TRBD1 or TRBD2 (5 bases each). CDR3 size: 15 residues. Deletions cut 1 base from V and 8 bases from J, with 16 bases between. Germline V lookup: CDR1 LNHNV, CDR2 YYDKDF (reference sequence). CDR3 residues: CATSRVASGTPTQYF. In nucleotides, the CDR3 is TGTGCCACCAGCAGAGTAGCGTCGGGGACCCCTACGCAGTATTTT.

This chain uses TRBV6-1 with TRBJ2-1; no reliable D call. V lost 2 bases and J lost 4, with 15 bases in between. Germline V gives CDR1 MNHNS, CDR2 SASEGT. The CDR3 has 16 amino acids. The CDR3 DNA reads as TGTGCCAGCAGTGAAAATTTGTCTCCACCGTACAATGAGCAGTTCTTC. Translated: CASSENLSPPYNEQFF.

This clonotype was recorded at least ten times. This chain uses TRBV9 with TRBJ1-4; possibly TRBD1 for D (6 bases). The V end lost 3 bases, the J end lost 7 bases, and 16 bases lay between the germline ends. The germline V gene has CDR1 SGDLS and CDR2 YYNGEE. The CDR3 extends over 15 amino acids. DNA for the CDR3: TGTGCCAGCAGCGAGACTCCGGGACACTCTGAAAAACTGTTTTTT. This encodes CASSETPGHSEKLFF.

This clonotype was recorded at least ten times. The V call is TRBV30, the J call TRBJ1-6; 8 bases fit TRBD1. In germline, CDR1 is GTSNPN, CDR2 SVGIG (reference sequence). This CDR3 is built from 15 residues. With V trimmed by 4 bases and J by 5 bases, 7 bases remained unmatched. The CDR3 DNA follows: TGTGCCTGGATGCCCCCGGGACAGGATAATTCACCCCTCCACTTT. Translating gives CAWMPPGQDNSPLHF.

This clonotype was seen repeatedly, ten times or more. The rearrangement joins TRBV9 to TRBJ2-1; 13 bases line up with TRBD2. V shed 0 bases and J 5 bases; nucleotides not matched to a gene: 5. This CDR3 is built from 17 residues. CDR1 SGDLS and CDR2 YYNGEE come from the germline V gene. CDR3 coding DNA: TGTGCCAGCAGCGTAGGTGTGGGACTAGCGGGAAACAATGAGCAGTTCTTC. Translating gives CASSVGVGLAGNNEQFF.

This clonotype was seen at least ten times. Here the CDR3 reads CASSNGQPDQPQHF. The CDR3 DNA reads TGCGCCAGCAGCAATGGACAGCCTGATCAGCCCCAGCATTTT. The genes are TRBV4-1 and TRBJ1-5; D perhaps matches TRBD1 (6 bases). The V end was cut by 5 bases, the J end by 5 bases, with 13 bases between. The germline gives CDR1 MGHRA, CDR2 YSYEKL. This CDR3 spans 14 amino acids.

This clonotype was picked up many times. The CDR3 sequence is CASSPGGEGVRTQYF. The CDR3 bases are TGTGCCAGCAGTCCGGGAGGGGAGGGAGTGCGTACGCAGTATTTT. The genes are TRBV28 and TRBJ2-3, with 8 positions matching TRBD2. This CDR3 contains 15 residues. With V trimmed by 5 bases and J by 8 bases, 12 bases remained unmatched. Germline V gives CDR1 MDHEN, CDR2 SYDVKM.

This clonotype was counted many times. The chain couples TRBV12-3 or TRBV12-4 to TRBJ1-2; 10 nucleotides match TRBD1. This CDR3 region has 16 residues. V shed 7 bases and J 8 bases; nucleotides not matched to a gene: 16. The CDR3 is CASTYRPGQGTDGYTF. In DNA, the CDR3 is TGTGCCAGCACCTACAGACCGGGACAGGGGACGGACGGCTACACCTTC.

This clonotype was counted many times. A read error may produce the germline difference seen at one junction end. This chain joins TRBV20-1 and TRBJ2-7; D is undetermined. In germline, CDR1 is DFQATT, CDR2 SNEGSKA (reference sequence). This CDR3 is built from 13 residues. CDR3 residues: CGARNRWSYEQYF. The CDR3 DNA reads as TGCGGTGCTAGAAACCGCTGGTCCTACGAGCAGTACTTC.

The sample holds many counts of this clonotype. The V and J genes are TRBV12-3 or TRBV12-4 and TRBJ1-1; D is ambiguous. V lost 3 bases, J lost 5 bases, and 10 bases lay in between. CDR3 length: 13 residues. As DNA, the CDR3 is TGTGCCAGCAGTTTTCTGGACGGTACTGAAGCTTTCTTT. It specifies CASSFLDGTEAFF.